The T cell receptor beta chain under discussion was sequenced for a study of OX40 agonist ivuxolimab in advanced cancers. Regarding the research as a whole: Ivuxolimab was a fully human IgG2 agonistic monoclonal antibody targeting the costimulatory receptor OX40 (CD134). Intravenous ivuxolimab was administered to patients every 2 weeks at six dose levels: 0.01, 0.1, 0.3, 1.5, 3 and 10 mg/kg. Of the approximately 50 dose-escalation patients, hepatocellular carcinoma was present in 19, melanoma in about 15, renal cell carcinoma in 9 and head and neck cancer in 9. In the dose-escalation cohort, around four fifths of patients were male, and the mean age was roughly 60 years, with a range of about 23 to 85. Prior anti-PD-1, anti-PD-L1 or anti-CTLA-4 therapy was permitted, and checkpoint inhibitors had been received by less than 45% of dose-escalation patients. Three dose-escalation patients achieved partial responses, one with hepatocellular carcinoma and two with cutaneous melanoma. The purpose of peripheral TCRbeta sequencing was to test whether ivuxolimab changed TCR sequence diversity and led to clonal T-cell expansion. The paper reports the monotherapy dose-escalation portion (N of about 50 patients) of the phase I ivuxolimab trial. Here is what the overall study found, with its caveats: In the 0.1-3.0 mg/kg groups, partial responders were among the patients with the lowest normalized peripheral clonal expansion, particularly in CD8+ T cells. Low levels of normalized T-cell clonal expansion were also shown by some nonresponding patients. After ivuxolimab, CD8+ T cells had more expanded clones than CD4+ T cells on average. Antigen specificity was not determined for the clonally expanded peripheral T cells. At doses of 0.1 to 3.0 mg/kg, clonal expansion of both CD4+ and CD8+ T cells in blood was seen between baseline and week 6.

As concerns this clone: Its antigen target is currently unknown. The sample holds no much larger clone one base away, and base qualities are not on file.

To sequence the TCRbeta CDR3 region, genomic DNA was isolated from the sorted cells. The immunoSEQ Assay was used to sequence the TCRbeta CDR3 regions. TCRdb took over this immuneACCESS table, retaining in-frame rearrangements with V and J assigned. Such tables are incomplete; in checked studies, under half of the missing clones stem from an unresolved V gene, and the remainder is unexplained. In this sample the table shows 28,000 or so clones, almost 80% of which occur a single time. The biggest ten clones account for around 10% of the sample. Patients with autoimmune disease history or receiving systemic immunosuppression were excluded from the trial. In every dose cohort, peripheral blood was drawn for TCR sequencing at baseline, cycle 4 day 1, and cycle 7 day 1. The samples were taken from a phase I, first-in-human, multicenter, open-label dose-escalation trial of ivuxolimab. The trial enrolled adults with locally advanced or metastatic head and neck squamous cell, hepatocellular, melanoma or renal cell carcinoma. Before TCR sequencing, CD4+ T cells and CD8+ T cells from peripheral blood were sorted into separate populations.

The specimen was CD4+ or CD8+ T cells sorted from blood, collected in a trial of the OX40 agonist ivuxolimab. The receptor was isolated from an adult with an advanced solid tumor such as melanoma, head and neck, liver or kidney cancer.

The CDR3 region reads CASSLKQGAQNYGYTF. Read as DNA, the sequence is TGCGCCAGCAGCTTGAAACAAGGGGCGCAGAACTATGGCTACACCTTC. The V and J segments used are TRBV5-1 and TRBJ1-2; a tentative D match to TRBD1 spans 5 bases. A distance of 15 bases separates the germline ends of V and J, which lose 1 base and 2 bases respectively. The germline V gene sets CDR1 to SGHRS and CDR2 to YFSETQ. Including the terminal cysteine and phenylalanine, the CDR3 comprises 16 residues. Kept here is only the CDR3 DNA, which spans 48 bases and is read in frame from base 1. Full variable domain (CDR3 extended with the reference TRBV5-1 and TRBJ1-2 proteins): KAGVTQTPRYLIKTRGQQVTLSCSPISGHRSVSWYQQTPGQGLQFLFEYFSETQRNKGNFPGRFSGRQFSNSRSEMNVSTLELGDSALYLCASSLKQGAQNYGYTFGSGTRLTVV.